This T cell receptor (beta chain) was sequenced in a study of CD8 T cells in Susac syndrome. Study-level information: Active disease was present in about 6 of the sequenced Susac syndrome patients, whereas roughly 8 of them were in remission.

Regarding the study as a whole: CD4+ T cell repertoires in Susac syndrome exhibited no evidence of clonal expansion.

Worth noting for this clonotype: Its antigen remains unknown.

After extraction with the RNeasy kit, roughly 0.45 to 1 ug of the RNA was reverse transcribed using random hexamers. MiXCR was run by TCRdb on the immunoSEQ multiplex PCR reads, yielding one entry per CDR3 protein. Of over 150,000 distinct CDR3 sequences listed, just under 95% are singletons. CD8+ and CD4+ blood T cells underwent TCR beta sequencing. Negative isolation was used for CD8+ and CD4+ T cells and FACS enrichment for TEMRA cells. The CDR3 extends over 12 amino acids. The ends were cut back, 5 bases at V and 5 bases at J, with 7 bases in the middle. The germline V gene has CDR1 PRHDT and CDR2 FYEKMQ (reference sequence).

Sequenced input: CD4+ T cells from PBMCs. This clonotype originated in a human donor with Susac syndrome. The chain employs TRBV13 and TRBJ2-1; no clear D. As DNA, the CDR3 is TGTGCCAGCAGCCCGATTAACAATGAGCAGTTCTTC. This translates into CASSPINNEQFF.